The rows below give T cell receptor beta chains drawn from one sample of a study of T-cell memory formation after mild COVID-19. TCRdb fed the 5' RACE reads into MiXCR, producing one record per CDR3 protein. The sample holds under 700,000 distinct CDR3 sequences, 20% seen once. Sequenced input: PBMCs or a T cell subset sorted from them (not recorded which). All receptors come from an adult woman who had mild COVID-19 (a few samples of this study predate the infection). Cell type and time point are not known. CDR3s include the opening cysteine and the closing phenylalanine or tryptophan. A D gene is named only where the DNA matches it firmly. The size entry is marked missing in some rows and otherwise reads once, few, many or a size class.

v_gene: TRBV4-3
d_gene: NA
j_gene: TRBJ2-1
abundance: NA
CDR3aa: CASSQDRRVGEQFF
CDR3nt: TGCGCCAGCAGCCAAGATAGAAGGGTCGGTGAGCAGTTCTTC

v_gene: TRBV6-6
d_gene: TRBD1
j_gene: TRBJ1-2
abundance: NA
CDR3aa: CASSSKRTGKWVGYTF
CDR3nt: TGTGCCAGCAGTTCCAAGAGGACAGGGAAGTGGGTTGGCTACACCTTC

v_gene: TRBV15
d_gene: TRBD1
j_gene: TRBJ2-1
abundance: NA
CDR3aa: CATSRGEQGFYNEQFF
CDR3nt: TGTGCCACCAGCAGAGGGGAACAGGGGTTCTACAATGAGCAGTTCTTC

v_gene: TRBV14
d_gene: NA
j_gene: TRBJ2-1
abundance: many
CDR3aa: CASSHLNEQFF
CDR3nt: TGTGCCAGCAGCCATCTTAATGAGCAGTTCTTC

v_gene: TRBV6-1
d_gene: NA
j_gene: TRBJ1-5
abundance: NA
CDR3aa: CASSETGEVQPQHF
CDR3nt: TGTGCCAGCAGTGAAACCGGCGAGGTTCAGCCCCAGCATTTT

v_gene: TRBV10-3
d_gene: NA
j_gene: TRBJ1-1
abundance: NA
CDR3aa: CAISESGRNTEAFF
CDR3nt: TGTGCCATCAGTGAGTCCGGCAGGAACACTGAAGCTTTCTTT

v_gene: TRBV15
d_gene: TRBD1
j_gene: TRBJ2-7
abundance: few
CDR3aa: CATSRDRDRNLPSYEQYF
CDR3nt: TGTGCCACCAGCAGAGACCGGGACAGAAATCTTCCCTCCTACGAGCAGTACTTC

v_gene: TRBV2
d_gene: TRBD2
j_gene: TRBJ2-1
abundance: NA
CDR3aa: CASSLRTSPHNEQFF
CDR3nt: TGTGCCAGCAGCCTCCGGACTAGTCCACACAATGAGCAGTTCTTC

v_gene: TRBV3-1
d_gene: NA
j_gene: TRBJ2-1
abundance: few
CDR3aa: CASSQALDISYNEQFF
CDR3nt: TGTGCCAGCAGCCAAGCACTAGATATCTCCTACAATGAGCAGTTCTTC

v_gene: TRBV7-8
d_gene: NA
j_gene: TRBJ2-2
abundance: NA
CDR3aa: CASSPQGLNTGELFF
CDR3nt: TGTGCCAGCAGCCCACAGGGACTAAACACCGGGGAGCTGTTTTTT

v_gene: TRBV12-3/TRBV12-4
d_gene: NA
j_gene: TRBJ2-1
abundance: NA
CDR3aa: CASSPTGCAYNEQFF
CDR3nt: TGTGCCAGCAGCCCGACCGGGTGCGCCTACAATGAGCAGTTCTTC

v_gene: TRBV12-3/TRBV12-4
d_gene: TRBD1
j_gene: TRBJ1-1
abundance: NA
CDR3aa: CASSRMDRGLGDGEAFF
CDR3nt: TGTGCCAGCAGCCGAATGGACAGGGGGCTCGGAGATGGTGAAGCTTTCTTT

v_gene: TRBV6-5
d_gene: NA
j_gene: TRBJ1-6
abundance: NA
CDR3aa: CASSPYSGGGNSPLHF
CDR3nt: TGTGCCAGCAGTCCCTATTCAGGTGGTGGTAATTCACCCCTCCACTTT

v_gene: TRBV20-1
d_gene: TRBD1
j_gene: TRBJ1-5
abundance: few
CDR3aa: CSARRPQGANQPQHF
CDR3nt: TGCAGTGCGCGAAGACCACAGGGGGCCAATCAGCCCCAGCATTTT

v_gene: TRBV29-1
d_gene: NA
j_gene: TRBJ2-7
abundance: NA
CDR3aa: CSVRAENEQYF
CDR3nt: TGCAGCGTTCGAGCCGAAAACGAGCAGTACTTC

v_gene: TRBV15
d_gene: NA
j_gene: TRBJ1-3
abundance: NA
CDR3aa: CATRNGRSGNTIYF
CDR3nt: TGTGCCACCAGGAACGGTCGGTCTGGAAACACCATATATTTT

v_gene: TRBV7-3
d_gene: NA
j_gene: TRBJ2-1
abundance: NA
CDR3aa: CASSLTGGVSYNEQFF
CDR3nt: TGTGCCAGCAGCTTAACGGGCGGGGTCTCCTACAATGAGCAGTTCTTC

v_gene: TRBV7-7
d_gene: NA
j_gene: TRBJ2-5
abundance: few
CDR3aa: CASSPPHGFTTQYF
CDR3nt: TGTGCCAGCAGCCCCCCTCACGGCTTCACCACCCAGTACTTC

v_gene: TRBV5-1
d_gene: NA
j_gene: TRBJ2-7
abundance: NA
CDR3aa: CASSLGRGSASEQYF
CDR3nt: TGCGCCAGCAGTCTGGGACGGGGCAGCGCGAGCGAGCAGTACTTC

v_gene: TRBV7-8
d_gene: NA
j_gene: TRBJ1-5
abundance: NA
CDR3aa: CASSFGRVGQPQHF
CDR3nt: TGTGCCAGCAGCTTCGGCAGGGTCGGGCAGCCCCAGCATTTT

v_gene: TRBV7-9
d_gene: TRBD1
j_gene: TRBJ2-7
abundance: few
CDR3aa: CASSRPDRGVYEQYF
CDR3nt: TGTGCCAGCAGCCGACCGGACAGGGGGGTCTACGAGCAGTACTTC

v_gene: TRBV29-1
d_gene: NA
j_gene: TRBJ1-1
abundance: NA
CDR3aa: CSVEGIGQDTEAFF
CDR3nt: TGCAGCGTTGAAGGTATCGGCCAGGACACTGAAGCTTTCTTT

v_gene: TRBV12-3/TRBV12-4
d_gene: TRBD1
j_gene: TRBJ1-1
abundance: few
CDR3aa: CASKTGGGGEAFF
CDR3nt: TGTGCCAGCAAAACAGGGGGCGGCGGTGAAGCTTTCTTT

v_gene: TRBV7-9
d_gene: NA
j_gene: TRBJ1-1
abundance: many
CDR3aa: CASSLPAGTEAFF
CDR3nt: TGTGCCAGCAGCTTACCGGCCGGCACTGAAGCTTTCTTT

v_gene: TRBV5-1
d_gene: TRBD1
j_gene: TRBJ1-1
abundance: NA
CDR3aa: CASSLGDRARNTEAFF
CDR3nt: TGCGCCAGCAGCTTGGGGGACAGGGCCAGGAACACTGAAGCTTTCTTT

v_gene: TRBV6-4
d_gene: NA
j_gene: TRBJ2-1
abundance: NA
CDR3aa: CASSDLQGGKYNEQFF
CDR3nt: TGTGCCAGCAGTGACTTGCAGGGGGGAAAGTACAATGAGCAGTTCTTC

v_gene: TRBV20-1
d_gene: NA
j_gene: TRBJ2-1
abundance: once
CDR3aa: CSARDSLLRGPYNEQFF
CDR3nt: TGCAGTGCTAGAGATTCCCTACTCCGGGGGCCCTACAATGAGCAGTTCTTC

v_gene: TRBV25-1
d_gene: NA
j_gene: TRBJ2-5
abundance: NA
CDR3aa: CASSQEGGPQETQYF
CDR3nt: TGTGCCAGCAGTCAGGAGGGGGGGCCGCAAGAGACCCAGTACTTC

v_gene: TRBV7-3
d_gene: NA
j_gene: TRBJ2-2
abundance: many
CDR3aa: CASSPQANTGELFF
CDR3nt: TGTGCCAGCAGCCCTCAAGCGAACACCGGGGAGCTGTTTTTT

v_gene: TRBV29-1
d_gene: NA
j_gene: TRBJ2-4
abundance: NA
CDR3aa: CSVALGAGQNIQYF
CDR3nt: TGCAGCGTCGCCTTGGGAGCCGGACAAAACATTCAGTACTTC

v_gene: TRBV20-1
d_gene: TRBD1
j_gene: TRBJ2-1
abundance: few
CDR3aa: CSAAGTGGFNEQFF
CDR3nt: TGCAGTGCCGCCGGGACAGGGGGCTTCAATGAGCAGTTCTTC

v_gene: TRBV20-1
d_gene: TRBD2
j_gene: TRBJ2-7
abundance: many
CDR3aa: CSALAGGTYEQYF
CDR3nt: TGCAGTGCTCTAGCGGGGGGAACCTACGAGCAGTACTTC

v_gene: TRBV20-1
d_gene: TRBD2
j_gene: TRBJ2-2
abundance: few
CDR3aa: CSARDTSGRAGELFF
CDR3nt: TGCAGTGCTAGAGATACTAGCGGGAGGGCCGGGGAGCTGTTTTTT

v_gene: TRBV25-1
d_gene: NA
j_gene: TRBJ1-2
abundance: NA
CDR3aa: CASSVGTRTNYGYTF
CDR3nt: TGTGCCAGCAGTGTAGGGACTCGGACCAACTATGGCTACACCTTC

v_gene: TRBV9
d_gene: NA
j_gene: TRBJ1-2
abundance: few
CDR3aa: CASSVGDGRDLGDGYTF
CDR3nt: TGTGCCAGCAGCGTAGGAGATGGCAGGGACCTAGGGGATGGCTACACCTTC

v_gene: TRBV11-3
d_gene: NA
j_gene: TRBJ2-2
abundance: few
CDR3aa: CASSLEGGRELFF
CDR3nt: TGTGCCAGCAGCTTAGAGGGAGGCAGGGAGCTGTTTTTT

v_gene: TRBV11-1
d_gene: TRBD1
j_gene: TRBJ2-1
abundance: few
CDR3aa: CASSSNNARTTGDEQFF
CDR3nt: TGTGCCAGCAGCTCCAATAACGCGAGAACGACAGGGGATGAGCAGTTCTTC

v_gene: TRBV24-1
d_gene: NA
j_gene: TRBJ1-5
abundance: few
CDR3aa: CATSDSGFNQPQHF
CDR3nt: TGTGCCACCAGTGATTCCGGCTTCAATCAGCCCCAGCATTTT

v_gene: TRBV19
d_gene: TRBD1
j_gene: TRBJ1-2
abundance: NA
CDR3aa: CASSTKGQANYGYTF
CDR3nt: TGTGCCAGTAGTACAAAGGGACAGGCTAACTATGGCTACACCTTC

v_gene: TRBV25-1
d_gene: NA
j_gene: TRBJ2-2
abundance: few
CDR3aa: CATPGDNTGELFF
CDR3nt: TGTGCCACCCCAGGGGATAACACCGGGGAGCTGTTTTTT

v_gene: TRBV5-1
d_gene: TRBD2
j_gene: TRBJ2-3
abundance: NA
CDR3aa: CASSRLAGAATDTQYF
CDR3nt: TGCGCCAGCAGCCGATTAGCGGGGGCCGCCACAGATACGCAGTATTTT

v_gene: TRBV5-4
d_gene: NA
j_gene: TRBJ2-1
abundance: NA
CDR3aa: CASSLAVDPSEQFF
CDR3nt: TGTGCCAGCAGCTTGGCCGTTGACCCCAGTGAGCAGTTCTTC

v_gene: TRBV29-1
d_gene: TRBD2
j_gene: TRBJ2-1
abundance: NA
CDR3aa: CSVAHGLAVYNEQFF
CDR3nt: TGCAGCGTTGCTCACGGGCTAGCGGTTTACAATGAGCAGTTCTTC

v_gene: TRBV4-2
d_gene: TRBD2
j_gene: TRBJ2-1
abundance: few
CDR3aa: CASSQGGLGRGEQFF
CDR3nt: TGTGCCAGCAGCCAAGGAGGACTAGGCCGGGGTGAGCAGTTCTTC

v_gene: TRBV2
d_gene: NA
j_gene: TRBJ1-2
abundance: few
CDR3aa: CASSEQGNYGYTF
CDR3nt: TGTGCCAGCAGTGAACAGGGTAACTATGGCTACACCTTC

v_gene: TRBV11-2
d_gene: TRBD1
j_gene: TRBJ2-2
abundance: few
CDR3aa: CASSHPGQGVSSNTGELFF
CDR3nt: TGTGCCAGCAGCCACCCGGGACAGGGAGTATCTTCGAACACCGGGGAGCTGTTTTTT

v_gene: TRBV4-1
d_gene: TRBD2
j_gene: TRBJ2-1
abundance: few
CDR3aa: CASSQDLGLAGASGQFF
CDR3nt: TGCGCCAGCAGCCAAGATTTAGGCCTAGCGGGGGCCAGCGGGCAGTTCTTC

v_gene: TRBV7-3
d_gene: TRBD2
j_gene: TRBJ2-7
abundance: NA
CDR3aa: CASSLTGLAGSSYEQYF
CDR3nt: TGTGCCAGCAGCTTAACGGGACTAGCGGGGAGCTCCTACGAGCAGTACTTC

v_gene: TRBV5-1
d_gene: NA
j_gene: TRBJ2-3
abundance: few
CDR3aa: CASSLTPPTDTQYF
CDR3nt: TGCGCCAGCAGCTTGACACCCCCCACAGATACGCAGTATTTT

v_gene: TRBV5-1
d_gene: NA
j_gene: TRBJ2-7
abundance: few
CDR3aa: CASSLANRGGSYEQYF
CDR3nt: TGCGCCAGCAGCTTGGCCAACAGGGGAGGATCCTACGAGCAGTACTTC